What follows are 27 T cell receptor beta chains derived from one specimen sequenced in a study of tumor-infiltrating lymphocytes in primary liver carcinoma. The authors made TCR beta cDNA from roughly 480 ng total RNA with a constant-region primer. Libraries for TCR beta were built through three nested multiplex PCR rounds, which together made up a slightly modified ARM-PCR procedure. Forward primers for TRBV1-TRBV30 and a C-beta reverse primer served the first two PCR rounds, at 10 cycles each. TCRdb used MiXCR to reprocess the multiplex PCR reads, holding one entry per CDR3 protein. The repertoire consists of some 200,000 distinct CDR3 sequences, with less than 75% occurring once and the leading ten covering roughly 6.4%. The blood RNA (from unsorted whole blood) was obtained, and germline DNA was also extracted. The sample was peripheral blood. These receptors were obtained from a woman in her sixties with primary liver carcinoma and hepatitis B virus infection.

Comment on this clonotype: A read error is possible here, since a much larger clone lies one base away. This chain joins TRBV6-1 and TRBJ2-2; perhaps TRBD2 as D (6 bases). The CDR3 extends over 15 amino acids. Germline V gives CDR1 MNHNS, CDR2 SASEGT. CDR3 amino acids: CASSDRVRVAGGLFF. As DNA, the CDR3 is TGTGCCAGCAGTGACAGGGTCAGAGTAGCCGGGGGGCTGTTTTTT.

The sample holds many counts of this clonotype. This CDR3 reads CASSRPDQETQYF. For the CDR3, the DNA is TGTGCCAGCAGTCGCCCAGACCAAGAGACCCAGTACTTC. This chain joins TRBV5-5 and TRBJ2-5; no clear D gene. This CDR3 has 13 residues. V was clipped by 5 bases and J by 0 bases, with 8 bases between them. Germline V gene lookup returns CDR1 SGHKS and CDR2 YYEKEE (reference sequence).

The V gene is TRBV11-2, the J gene TRBJ2-2; 8 bases map to TRBD2. The CDR3 contains 15 residues. Unmatched junction bases numbered 11, after V lost 6 bases and J lost 8 bases. CDR1 and CDR2 from the germline V gene are SGHAT and FQNNGV. CDR3 protein: CASSPAGTRSGELFF. In nucleotides, the CDR3 is TGTGCCAGCAGTCCTGCCGGGACTAGAAGTGGGGAGCTGTTTTTT.

This clonotype was counted only a few times. The rearrangement uses TRBV28 and TRBJ1-1, with D unclear. The CDR3 runs to 16 residues. Germline assignment: CDR1 MDHEN and CDR2 SYDVKM. V lost 5 bases and J lost 1, with 17 bases in between. Written as DNA, the CDR3 is TGTGCCAGCAGTGCTATCCCCGGAGCTTCGAACACTGAAGCTTTCTTT. Protein sequence: CASSAIPGASNTEAFF.

Note on this clonotype: A much larger clone lies one base from this, so it may be a read error. V usage is TRBV6-1 and J usage is TRBJ2-3; 8 bases map to TRBD1. Germline CDR1 MNHNS, CDR2 SASEGT. The CDR3 totals 14 residues. After removal of 10 bases from V and 7 bases from J, the junction contained 13 bases not matched to a gene. The CDR3 is CANRKQGDMYTQYF. DNA for the CDR3: TGTGCCAACAGGAAACAGGGGGACATGTATACGCAGTATTTT.

In regard to this clonotype: One end of the junction is discordant with germline, which a read error may explain. The chain combines TRBV5-5 with TRBJ2-7; 13 bases are shared with TRBD2. The CDR3 runs 15 residues. Germline CDR1 reads SGHKS; CDR2 reads YYEKEE (reference sequence). CDR3 in amino acids: CASSLRTSGSYELYF. The CDR3 DNA reads as TGTGCCAGCAGCTTGCGGACTAGCGGGAGTTACGAGCTGTACTTC. The full variable domain, its missing parts supplied by reference TRBV5-5 and TRBJ2-7, is DAGVTQSPTHLIKTRGQQVTLRCSPISGHKSVSWYQQVLGQGPQFIFQYYEKEERGRGNFPDRFSARQFPNYSSELNVNALLLGDSALYLCASSLRTSGSYELYFGPGTRLTVT.

Many counts were recorded for this clonotype. This chain uses TRBV10-3 with TRBJ2-4; TRBD2 aligns across 11 bases. Germline CDR1 and CDR2: ENHRY and SYGVKD. V was clipped by 5 bases and J by 4 bases; unmatched bases: 7. CDR3 length: 16 amino acids. The CDR3 coding sequence is TGTGCCATCAGTCCACTAGCGGGAGTGGCGAAAAACATTCAGTACTTC. This gives the protein CAISPLAGVAKNIQYF.

In the case of this clonotype: At one boundary the junction diverges from the germline segment, which might be a read error. The chain recombines TRBV6-5 with TRBJ2-2; 13 bases agree with TRBD2. This CDR3 is 18 amino acids long. Germline V gene lookup returns CDR1 MNHEY and CDR2 SVGAGI. The CDR3 DNA is TGTGCCAGCAGTCCCAAGGGACTAGCGGGGACGAACACCGGGGGGCTGTTTTTT. Its protein product is CASSPKGLAGTNTGGLFF.

Note on this clonotype: This may come from a read error, since a much larger clone is one base off. The rearrangement links TRBV6-5 to TRBJ2-2; 7 positions agree with TRBD2. Germline V lookup: CDR1 MNHEY, CDR2 SVGAGI. CDR3 size: 17 residues. Here the CDR3 DNA reads TGTGCCAGGAGTTACAGTGGGGGGGGAACGTTTAGCGGGGAGCTGTTTTTT. Translated: CARSYSGGGTFSGELFF.

This clonotype was counted many times. The chain combines TRBV29-1 with TRBJ1-2, with 8 bases aligning to TRBD1. The CDR3 is 13 amino acids. CDR1 SQVTM and CDR2 ANQGSEA come from the germline V gene. J was trimmed by 3 bases and V by 8 bases; bases with no gene match: 8. As DNA, the CDR3 is TGCAGCTCCCAGGGGGCGAGGGACTATGGCTACACCTTC. Amino acids: CSSQGARDYGYTF.

This clonotype was picked up a small number of times. This could be a read error, since a much larger clone is one nucleotide away. The chain recombines TRBV4-1 with TRBJ2-5, with a tentative D call TRBD2 (6 bases). CDR3 length: 15 residues. Trimming stripped 8 bases from V and 3 bases from J, with 19 bases between. CDR1 is MGHRA and CDR2 is YSYEKL in the germline V gene. This CDR3 is CASGLGPIAEETQYF. In DNA, the CDR3 is TGCGCCAGCGGCCTAGGTCCGATAGCGGAAGAGACCCAGTACTTC.

In DNA, the CDR3 is TGTGCCAGCAGCTCCCCGATCAGGGGTTCTGGAAACACCATATATTTT. This sequence encodes CASSSPIRGSGNTIYF. The rearrangement uses TRBV5-6 and TRBJ1-3; TRBD1 is a possible D gene (6 bases). The V end lost 3 bases, the J end lost 1 base, and 14 bases lay between the germline ends. This CDR3 has 16 amino acids. Germline V lookup: CDR1 SGHDT, CDR2 YYEEEE.

This clonotype was counted only a few times. The chain employs TRBV5-1 and TRBJ2-5; 10 bases fit TRBD2. The CDR3 has 15 residues. Unmatched junction bases numbered 8, after V lost 4 bases and J lost 5 bases. Per germline, CDR1 SGHRS and CDR2 YFSETQ. CDR3 sequence: CASSAASGRVETQYF. The CDR3 DNA reads TGCGCCAGCAGCGCCGCTAGCGGGAGAGTGGAGACCCAGTACTTC. Supplemented by reference TRBV5-1 and TRBJ2-5, the full variable domain reads KAGVTQTPRYLIKTRGQQVTLSCSPISGHRSVSWYQQTPGQGLQFLFEYFSETQRNKGNFPGRFSGRQFSNSRSEMNVSTLELGDSALYLCASSAASGRVETQYFGPGTRLLVL.

A note on this clonotype: Possible read error: a much larger clone is one base away. The genes are TRBV6-2 or TRBV6-3 and TRBJ2-7, with D possibly TRBD2 on 6 matching bases. The germline V and J ends were trimmed by 10 bases and 9 bases, with 19 bases remaining between them. Germline assignment: CDR1 MNHEY and CDR2 SVGEGT. The CDR3 spans 12 residues. The chain's CDR3 is CANTGGTARQYF. CDR3 nucleotide sequence: TGTGCCAACACTGGAGGGACCGCACGGCAGTACTTC.

This chain joins TRBV10-2 and TRBJ2-2; 8 nucleotides align to TRBD2. This CDR3 contains 16 residues. Trimming at V came to 3 bases and at J to 3 bases, leaving 6 bases not matched to a gene. Per the germline V gene, CDR1 is WSHSY and CDR2 is SAAADI. The CDR3, as DNA: TGCGCCAGCAGTGACCAGCGGGAGAACTACACCGGGGAGCTGTTTTTT. Amino acids: CASSDQRENYTGELFF.

On this clonotype itself: One end of the junction varies from germline; a read error may be responsible. The chain uses TRBV6-2 or TRBV6-3 and TRBJ2-7; D possibly corresponds to TRBD2 (6 bases). The CDR3 runs 14 residues. Germline CDR1 and CDR2: MNHEY and SVGEGT. The chain's CDR3 is CASSRGTASYKQYF. CDR3 DNA sequence: TGTGCCAGCAGTCGCGGGACTGCCTCCTACAAGCAGTACTTC.

Remarks on this clonotype: The junction differs from germline at one of its ends, possibly a read error. The chain recombines TRBV29-1 with TRBJ2-7; 10 bases match TRBD2. Per germline, CDR1 SQVTM and CDR2 ANQGSEA. The CDR3 contains 14 residues. The CDR3 DNA follows: TGTAGCGTTGAAGGGCTAGCGGGAGCGGGCGAGCAGTACTTC. Translating it yields CSVEGLAGAGEQYF.

This clonotype was counted only a few times. The chain uses TRBV28 and TRBJ2-1; tentatively, D is TRBD2 (5 bases). Trimming removed 6 bases at V and 15 bases at J, with 18 bases between. CDR1 and CDR2 (germline): MDHEN, SYDVKM. This CDR3 region has 12 residues. This CDR3 reads CASSPGKGRLFF. CDR3 DNA sequence: TGTGCCAGCAGCCCGGGGAAGGGTCGTCTGTTCTTC.

This chain links TRBV5-1 with TRBJ2-3; TRBD1 agrees at 8 bases. CDR1 is SGHRS, CDR2 YFSETQ, per germline. This CDR3 has 14 amino acids. The CDR3 DNA reads as TGCACCAACAGAGCAGACAGGGGTGCAGATACGCAGTATTTT. Translating it yields CTNRADRGADTQYF.

This clonotype was detected only a few times. The V and J genes are TRBV7-8 and TRBJ1-5, with D possibly TRBD1 on 5 matching bases. V dropped 5 bases and J dropped 6 bases, with 17 bases sitting between them. The CDR3 totals 15 residues. Germline CDR1 is SGHVS and CDR2 is FQNEAQ. The CDR3 region is CASSPPGVIRQPQHF. The CDR3 DNA is TGTGCCAGCAGCCCGCCGGGGGTAATTCGTCAGCCCCAGCATTTT.

Notes on this clonotype: Relative to the germline gene, one junction end is altered; a read error may explain this. CDR3 nucleotides: TGTGCCAGCAGCTTCAGGGGCAGGACGAACTACGAACAGTACTTC. Protein sequence: CASSFRGRTNYEQYF. This chain uses TRBV11-2 with TRBJ2-7; possibly TRBD1 for D (6 bases). This CDR3 comprises 15 residues. From germline, CDR1 is SGHAT and CDR2 FQNNGV. Complete variable domain (other parts from reference TRBV11-2 and TRBJ2-7): EAGVAQSPRYKIIEKRQSVAFWCNPISGHATLYWYQQILGQGPKLLIQFQNNGVVDDSQLPKDRFSAERLKGVDSTLKIQPAKLEDSAVYLCASSFRGRTNYEQYFGPGTRLTVT.

For this clonotype: This CDR3 is missing its conserved last phenylalanine or tryptophan, likely due to a read error. The limits of the CDR3 on the DNA are not certain, so only TCRdb's listed CDR3 is given. This chain connects TRBV5-1 to TRBJ2-1. Both ends counted, the CDR3 spans 16 residues. Germline assignment: CDR1 SGHRS and CDR2 YFSETQ. The CDR3 loop reads CASSLGHRPSYNEWFI.

Worth noting for this clonotype: This may stem from a read error, because a much larger clone lies one nucleotide away. This chain uses TRBV14 with TRBJ1-2; 7 bases are shared with TRBD1. The length of the CDR3 is 16 residues. Germline CDR1 is SGHDN and CDR2 is FVKESK. The CDR3 DNA follows: TGTGCCAGCAACCAAGAACGACAGGGCCTTGTCGATGGCTACACCTTC. It codes for CASNQERQGLVDGYTF.

The table lists this clonotype with many counts. CDR3 sequence: CASSWDSGHQETQYF. In nucleotides, the CDR3 is TGTGCCAGCAGTTGGGATAGCGGCCACCAAGAGACCCAGTACTTC. The genes are TRBV6-2 or TRBV6-3 and TRBJ2-5, with D perhaps matching TRBD2 (6 bases). The CDR3 length is 15 residues. Trimming took 4 bases from V and 0 from J, leaving 12 bases between them. Germline CDR1 reads MNHEY; CDR2 reads SVGEGT.

In the case of this clonotype: A junction boundary mismatches the germline segment, possibly from a read error. The CDR3 protein is CASDLENSYELYF. The CDR3 nucleotides read TGTGCCAGCGACCTGGAGAACTCCTACGAGCTGTACTTC. The V and J genes are TRBV11-1 and TRBJ2-7; no reliable D call. This CDR3 is built from 13 residues. Germline V gene data show CDR1 as SGHAT and CDR2 as FQDESV (reference sequence).

This chain joins TRBV5-1 and TRBJ2-1; 10 nucleotides match TRBD2. This CDR3 region has 16 residues. The germline V gene has CDR1 SGHRS and CDR2 YFSETQ. V lost 2 bases and J lost 12; bases outside the gene matches: 14. This CDR3 reads CASSFGGLARHMWQFF. The CDR3 DNA sequence: TGCGCCAGCAGCTTTGGGGGACTAGCGAGGCATATGTGGCAGTTCTTC.

In this sample, this clonotype turned up many times. The V gene is TRBV12-3 or TRBV12-4, the J gene TRBJ2-2, with TRBD1 identical over 7 bases. CDR3 length: 15 amino acids. V gave up 6 bases and J gave up 6 bases; unmatched junction bases: 10. Written as DNA, the CDR3 is TGTGCCAGCAGCGAAAGGGGGCTGGGCGCCGGGGAGCTGTTTTTT. Translating it yields CASSERGLGAGELFF.